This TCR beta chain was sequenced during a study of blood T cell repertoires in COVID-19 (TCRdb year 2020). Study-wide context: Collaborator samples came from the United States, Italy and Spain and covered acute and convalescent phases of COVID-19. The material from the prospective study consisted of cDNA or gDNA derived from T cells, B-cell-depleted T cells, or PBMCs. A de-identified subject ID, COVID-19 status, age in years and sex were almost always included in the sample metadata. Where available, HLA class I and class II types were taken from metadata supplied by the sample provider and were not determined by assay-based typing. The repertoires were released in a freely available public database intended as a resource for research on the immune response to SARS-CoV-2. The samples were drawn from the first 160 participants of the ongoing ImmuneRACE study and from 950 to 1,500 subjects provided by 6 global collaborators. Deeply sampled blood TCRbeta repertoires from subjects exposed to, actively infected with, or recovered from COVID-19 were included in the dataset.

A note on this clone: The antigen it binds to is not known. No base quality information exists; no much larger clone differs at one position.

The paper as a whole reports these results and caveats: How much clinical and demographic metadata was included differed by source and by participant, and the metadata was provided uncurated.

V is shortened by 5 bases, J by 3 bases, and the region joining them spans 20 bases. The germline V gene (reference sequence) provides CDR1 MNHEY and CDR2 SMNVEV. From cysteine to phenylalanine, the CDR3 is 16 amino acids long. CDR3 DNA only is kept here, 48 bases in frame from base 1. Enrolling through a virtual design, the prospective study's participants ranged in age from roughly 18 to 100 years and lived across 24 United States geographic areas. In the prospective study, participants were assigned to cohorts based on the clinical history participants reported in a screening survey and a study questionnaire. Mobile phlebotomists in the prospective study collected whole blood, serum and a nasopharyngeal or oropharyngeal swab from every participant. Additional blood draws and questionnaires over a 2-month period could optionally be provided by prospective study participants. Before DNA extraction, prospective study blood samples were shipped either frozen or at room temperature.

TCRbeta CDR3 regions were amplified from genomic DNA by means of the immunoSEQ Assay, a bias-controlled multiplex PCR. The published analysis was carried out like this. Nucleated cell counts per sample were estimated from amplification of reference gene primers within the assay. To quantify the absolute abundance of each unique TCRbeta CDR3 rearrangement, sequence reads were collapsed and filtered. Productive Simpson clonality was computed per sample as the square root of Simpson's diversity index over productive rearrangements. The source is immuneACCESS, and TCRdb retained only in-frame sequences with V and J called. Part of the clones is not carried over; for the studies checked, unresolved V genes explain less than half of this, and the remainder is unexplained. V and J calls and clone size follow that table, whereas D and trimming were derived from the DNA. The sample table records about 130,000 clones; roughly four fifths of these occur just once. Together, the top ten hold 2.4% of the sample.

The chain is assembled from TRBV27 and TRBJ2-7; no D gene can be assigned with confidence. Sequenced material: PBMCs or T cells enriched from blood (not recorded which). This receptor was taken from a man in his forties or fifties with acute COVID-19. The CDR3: CASSPQPPPAIYEQYF. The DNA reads TGTGCCAGCAGTCCACAACCCCCCCCCGCAATCTACGAGCAGTACTTC.